This record covers a single T cell receptor beta chain. Its specificity is unknown. This sample stems from a study of regulatory and conventional T cells in RAG deficiency. Study results and limitations: Patient subsets had shorter CDR3s; Omenn Treg-Tconv overlap exceeded 75%.

Only in-frame clones appear in the TCRdb table, and some are missing; sequencing was by immunoSEQ multiplex PCR. The sample holds around 30,000 clones, 70% to 90% seen once. In addition, the sample was reused for a study of regulatory T cells. That work adds: Amplification used 52 TRBV primers and 13 TRBJ primers. Regulatory T cells showed the strongest V-J pair restriction and V/J gene skewing among patient repertoires.

The source of this sequence is a human donor in good health. Sequencing used CD8+ T cells sorted from blood.

CDR3 loop: CASLGGRGAEAFF. The CDR3 DNA reads as TGTGCCAGCCTTGGGGGCCGAGGGGCTGAAGCTTTCTTT. The chain uses TRBV6-6 and TRBJ1-1; D might be TRBD1 (6 bases). The germline V gene encodes CDR1 MNHNY and CDR2 SVGAGI (reference sequence). The V gene lost 8 bases and the J gene lost 6 bases, with 16 bases spanning the gap. The CDR3 runs to 13 residues.